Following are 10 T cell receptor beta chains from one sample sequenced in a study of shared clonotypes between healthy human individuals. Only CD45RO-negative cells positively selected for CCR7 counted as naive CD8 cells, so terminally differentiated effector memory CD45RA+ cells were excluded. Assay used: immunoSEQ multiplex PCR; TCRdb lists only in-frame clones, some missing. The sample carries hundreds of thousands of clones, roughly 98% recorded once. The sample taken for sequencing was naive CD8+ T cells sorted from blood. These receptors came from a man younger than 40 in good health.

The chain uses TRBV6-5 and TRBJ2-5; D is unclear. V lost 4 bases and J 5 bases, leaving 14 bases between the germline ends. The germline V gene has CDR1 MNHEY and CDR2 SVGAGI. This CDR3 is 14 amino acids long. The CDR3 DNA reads TGTGCCAGCAGTTTGTACATGTCGGAGGAGACCCAGTACTTC. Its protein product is CASSLYMSEETQYF.

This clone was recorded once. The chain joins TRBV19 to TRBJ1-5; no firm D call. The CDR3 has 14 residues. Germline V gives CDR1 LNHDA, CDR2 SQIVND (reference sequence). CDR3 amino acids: CAFTTVCSNQPQHF. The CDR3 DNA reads TGTGCTTTCACCACCGTTTGTAGCAATCAGCCCCAGCATTTT.

Written as DNA, the CDR3 is TGTGCCAGCAGTCATGGGGCCGATGCATACACTGAAGCTTTCTTT. Translating gives CASSHGADAYTEAFF. The chain carries TRBV6-1 and TRBJ1-1, with D possibly matching TRBD1 (5 bases). V was clipped by 5 bases and J by 3 bases, with 16 bases between them. The V gene's germline CDR1 is MNHNS and CDR2 SASEGT. The CDR3 has 15 residues.

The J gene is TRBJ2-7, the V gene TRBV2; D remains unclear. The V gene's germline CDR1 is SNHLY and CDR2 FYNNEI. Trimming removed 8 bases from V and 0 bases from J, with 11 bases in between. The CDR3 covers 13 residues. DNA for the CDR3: TGTGCCAGCGCTCCAGAGAGCTCCTACGAGCAGTACTTC. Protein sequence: CASAPESSYEQYF.

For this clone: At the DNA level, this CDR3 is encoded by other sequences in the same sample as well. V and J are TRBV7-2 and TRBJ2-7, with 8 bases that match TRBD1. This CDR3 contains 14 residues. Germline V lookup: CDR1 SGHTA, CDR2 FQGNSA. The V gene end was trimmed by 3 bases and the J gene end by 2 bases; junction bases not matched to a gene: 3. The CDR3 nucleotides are TGTGCCAGCAGCTTCGACAGGGGAGCCTACGAGCAGTACTTC. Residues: CASSFDRGAYEQYF.

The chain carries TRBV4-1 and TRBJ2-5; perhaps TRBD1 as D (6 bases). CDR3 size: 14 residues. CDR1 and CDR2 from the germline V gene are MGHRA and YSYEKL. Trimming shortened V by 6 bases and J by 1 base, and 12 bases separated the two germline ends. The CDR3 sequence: CASRQGPSQETQYF. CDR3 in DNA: TGCGCCAGCAGACAGGGTCCCTCCCAAGAGACCCAGTACTTC.

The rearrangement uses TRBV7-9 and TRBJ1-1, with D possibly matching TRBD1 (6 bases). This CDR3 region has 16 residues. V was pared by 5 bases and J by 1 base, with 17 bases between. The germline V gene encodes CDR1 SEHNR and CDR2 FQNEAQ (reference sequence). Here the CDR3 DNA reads TGTGCCAGCAGCCCCTACCCTGACAGGTCGAACACTGAAGCTTTCTTT. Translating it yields CASSPYPDRSNTEAFF.

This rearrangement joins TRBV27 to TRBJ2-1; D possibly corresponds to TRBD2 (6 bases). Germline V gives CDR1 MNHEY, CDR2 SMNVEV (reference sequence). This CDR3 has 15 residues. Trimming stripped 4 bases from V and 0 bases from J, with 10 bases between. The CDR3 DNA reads TGTGCCAGCAGTTGGGCGGGGAGCTCCTACAATGAGCAGTTCTTC. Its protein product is CASSWAGSSYNEQFF.

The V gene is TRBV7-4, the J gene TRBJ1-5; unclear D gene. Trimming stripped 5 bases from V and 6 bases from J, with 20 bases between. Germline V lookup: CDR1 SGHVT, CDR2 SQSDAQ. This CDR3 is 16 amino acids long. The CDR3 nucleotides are TGTGCCAGCAGCCCATTTGGGCGAGCAGGCGGTCAGCCCCAGCATTTT. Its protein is CASSPFGRAGGQPQHF.

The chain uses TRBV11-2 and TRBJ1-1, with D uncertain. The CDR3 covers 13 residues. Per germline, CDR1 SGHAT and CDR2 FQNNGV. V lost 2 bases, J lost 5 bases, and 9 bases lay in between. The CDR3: CASSLSRGTEAFF. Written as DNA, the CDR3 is TGTGCCAGCAGCTTAAGTCGCGGGACTGAAGCTTTCTTT.